The 20 T cell receptor beta chains in this list originate from one sample, sequenced in a study of patients and donors after allogeneic stem cell transplantation. A single record per CDR3 protein comes from TCRdb applying MiXCR to the RT-PCR reads. This table holds roughly 960,000 distinct CDR3 sequences, about 20% found once. What was sequenced was blood, either unsorted or a sorted T cell fraction (not recorded which). Source of these receptors: a human donor who was either an allogeneic HSCT recipient or a stem cell or donor lymphocyte infusion donor (not recorded which). It is not recorded whose cells these are; they may come from a transplant donor.

CDR3 in amino acids: CASSQDLEGSYGYTF. The CDR3 DNA follows: TGCGCCAGCAGCCAAGATCTCGAAGGCTCTTATGGCTACACCTTC. The gene calls are TRBV4-1 and TRBJ1-2; unclear D gene. CDR1 and CDR2 (germline): MGHRA, YSYEKL. CDR3 size: 15 residues. Trimming shortened V by 0 bases and J by 5 bases, and 13 bases separated the two germline ends.

This chain connects TRBV2 to TRBJ1-1; D possibly corresponds to TRBD1 (5 bases). Trimming pared 4 bases from V and 0 bases from J, leaving 18 bases between. Germline V gives CDR1 SNHLY, CDR2 FYNNEI. The CDR3 spans 17 residues. In DNA, the CDR3 is TGTGCCAGCAGTGGGACACCGAGATCGGTTATGAACACTGAAGCTTTCTTT. Protein: CASSGTPRSVMNTEAFF. The entire variable domain, with the rest obtained from reference TRBV2 and TRBJ1-1, is as follows: EPEVTQTPSHQVTQMGQEVILRCVPISNHLYFYWYRQILGQKVEFLVSFYNNEISEKSEIFDDQFSVERPDGSNFTLKIRSTKLEDSAMYFCASSGTPRSVMNTEAFFGQGTRLTVV.

The chain joins TRBV12-3 or TRBV12-4 to TRBJ1-1, with a tentative D call TRBD1 (5 bases). The CDR3 is 13 residues long. Trimming cost V 3 bases and J 4 bases, with 9 bases left between them. The CDR3 sequence: CASSFIRVTEAFF. For the CDR3, the DNA is TGTGCCAGCAGTTTCATCAGGGTCACTGAAGCTTTCTTT.

This clonotype has a handful of counts. The J gene is TRBJ2-7, the V gene TRBV9; D is possibly TRBD1 or TRBD2 (5 bases each). V lost 3 bases and J 6 bases, leaving 16 bases between the germline ends. The CDR3 contains 14 residues. Germline V gene data show CDR1 as SGDLS and CDR2 as YYNGEE. The CDR3 DNA sequence: TGTGCCAGCAGCGCCGGGACCTCAGCAAGCGAGCAGTACTTC. Protein: CASSAGTSASEQYF.

This clonotype was observed many times. The rearrangement links TRBV11-1 to TRBJ1-1; 10 positions agree with TRBD1. The J segment lost 4 bases and the V segment lost 6 bases, leaving 2 bases of the junction unmatched. In germline, CDR1 is SGHAT, CDR2 FQDESV (reference sequence). The CDR3 is made up of 13 amino acids. The CDR3 region is CASRGQGSTEAFF. The CDR3 DNA reads TGTGCCAGCAGGGGACAGGGGAGCACTGAAGCTTTCTTT.

This clonotype was seen more than once but under ten times. The chain is built from TRBV10-3 and TRBJ2-5; 7 bases agree with TRBD2. Germline CDR1 ENHRY, CDR2 SYGVKD. The CDR3 is 13 residues long. V trimming: 6 bases; J trimming: 5 bases; junction bases outside the gene matches: 6. The CDR3: CAIRGRGGETQYF. The CDR3 DNA follows: TGTGCCATCAGGGGACGGGGAGGGGAGACCCAGTACTTC.

This clonotype was seen only a few times. This chain links TRBV27 with TRBJ2-2; the D call may be TRBD1 or TRBD2 (5 bases each). The CDR3 is 15 amino acids. Trimming shortened V by 8 bases and J by 0 bases, and 13 bases separated the two germline ends. Germline CDR1 MNHEY, CDR2 SMNVEV (reference sequence). The CDR3 DNA reads TGTGCCAGCGGTTGGGACGGCCCGAACACCGGGGAGCTGTTTTTT. Amino acids: CASGWDGPNTGELFF.

In its sample, this clonotype was seen a few times. The chain joins TRBV4-1 to TRBJ1-4; 8 bases agree with TRBD1. The V and J ends lost 0 bases and 7 bases, in that order; junction bases with no gene match: 7. CDR3 size: 16 residues. Germline loops: CDR1 MGHRA, CDR2 YSYEKL. DNA for the CDR3: TGCGCCAGCAGCCAAGATCGGGGGACAGGATTTGAAAAACTGTTTTTT. Translated: CASSQDRGTGFEKLFF.

V and J are TRBV6-1 and TRBJ2-2; maybe TRBD2 (5 bases). V was cut by 8 bases and J by 3 bases, with 13 bases left in between. The CDR3 sequence is 14 residues long. Per germline, CDR1 MNHNS and CDR2 SASEGT. The CDR3 DNA reads TGTGCCAGCGCCCTTCCTAGCTACACCGGGGAGCTGTTTTTT. Protein product: CASALPSYTGELFF.

V is TRBV29-1 and J is TRBJ1-2, with D hard to call. The V gene lost 1 base and the J gene lost 1 base, with 7 bases spanning the gap. The CDR3 consists of 13 residues. Germline loops: CDR1 SQVTM, CDR2 ANQGSEA. CDR3: CSVEVGSNYGYTF. The CDR3 DNA sequence: TGCAGCGTTGAAGTGGGTAGTAACTATGGCTACACCTTC.

This clonotype was detected ten times or more. The rearrangement joins TRBV12-3 or TRBV12-4 to TRBJ1-5; tentative D call: TRBD1 (5 bases). The CDR3 is 16 residues long. V lost 6 bases and J lost 1, with 16 bases in between. The CDR3 region has the DNA TGTGCCAGCAGCACCCCTGGGGAGGGGAGCAATCAGCCCCAGCATTTT. It encodes CASSTPGEGSNQPQHF.

The chain uses TRBV9 and TRBJ2-2; D is unresolved. The CDR3 runs to 12 residues. Germline V gene lookup returns CDR1 SGDLS and CDR2 YYNGEE. V shed 0 bases and J shed 7 bases, with 4 bases lying between them. The CDR3 protein is CASSVEVGELFF. The CDR3 DNA is TGTGCCAGCAGCGTAGAAGTCGGGGAGCTGTTTTTT.

The chain's CDR3 is CASSQDLARGQTETQYF. In DNA, the CDR3 is TGTGCCAGCAGCCAAGATCTTGCCAGGGGGCAAACAGAGACCCAGTACTTC. V usage is TRBV3-1 and J usage is TRBJ2-5; 8 bases align to TRBD1. Per the germline V gene, CDR1 is LGHDT and CDR2 is YNNKEL (reference sequence). CDR3 length: 17 amino acids. V lost 0 bases, J lost 4 bases, and 10 bases stayed unmatched.

This clonotype was recorded at least ten times. V and J are TRBV7-9 and TRBJ2-1; tentative D call: TRBD1 (5 bases). The V gene's germline CDR1 is SEHNR and CDR2 FQNEAQ (reference sequence). V was clipped by 2 bases and J by 3 bases, with 8 bases between them. The CDR3 runs 14 residues. The CDR3 bases are TGTGCCAGCAGCTTAATAGACAGCTACAATGAGCAGTTCTTC. Translated, it gives CASSLIDSYNEQFF.

This clonotype occurred a few times. The V and J genes are TRBV6-2 or TRBV6-3 and TRBJ2-1; 9 bases fit TRBD2. In germline, CDR1 is MNHEY, CDR2 SVGEGT. The CDR3 is made up of 19 amino acids. The V gene end was trimmed by 0 bases and the J gene end by 4 bases; junction bases not matched to a gene: 13. CDR3: CASSYSRPSGVGSYNEQFF. The CDR3 region has the DNA TGTGCCAGCAGTTACTCGAGGCCTAGCGGGGTGGGCTCTTACAATGAGCAGTTCTTC.

The chain uses TRBV3-1 and TRBJ2-7; 7 bases line up with TRBD1. The CDR3 is 15 residues long. Per germline, CDR1 LGHDT and CDR2 YNNKEL (reference sequence). J gave up 6 bases and V 1 base, and 9 bases lay outside the gene matches. For the CDR3, the DNA is TGTGCCAGCAGCCAAGTAACCACAGGGGCTAGCGAGCAGTACTTC. Amino acid sequence: CASSQVTTGASEQYF.

This clonotype was picked up many times. The chain carries TRBV7-2 and TRBJ2-7; 11 nucleotides line up with TRBD2. Unmatched junction bases numbered 8, after V lost 4 bases and J lost 0 bases. The CDR3 runs 17 residues. From germline, CDR1 is SGHTA and CDR2 FQGNSA. As DNA, the CDR3 is TGTGCCAGCAGCTCCCAAATTACTAGCGGGGGCTCCTACGAGCAGTACTTC. Its translation: CASSSQITSGGSYEQYF. The variable domain in full, with the rest retrieved from reference TRBV7-2 and TRBJ2-7, is GAGVSQSPSNKVTEKGKDVELRCDPISGHTALYWYRQSLGQGLEFLIYFQGNSAPDKSGLPSDRFSAERTGGSVSTLTIQRTQQEDSAVYLCASSSQITSGGSYEQYFGPGTRLTVT.

This rearrangement joins TRBV7-9 to TRBJ1-2, with D tentatively TRBD1 (6 bases). Germline values: CDR1 SEHNR, CDR2 FQNEAQ (reference sequence). There are 16 residues in the CDR3. The germline V and J ends were trimmed by 2 bases and 0 bases, with 13 bases remaining between them. CDR3 residues: CASSLKQGQANYGYTF. CDR3 sequence (DNA): TGTGCCAGCAGCTTAAAGCAGGGACAAGCTAACTATGGCTACACCTTC.

This chain uses TRBV5-1 with TRBJ2-5; the match to TRBD1 covers 8 bases. The germline CDR1 and CDR2 sequences are SGHRS and YFSETQ. The CDR3 is 16 amino acids. With V trimmed by 4 bases and J by 0 bases, 8 bases remained unmatched. This CDR3 reads CASSRAQGVYQETQYF. CDR3 in DNA: TGCGCCAGCAGCCGTGCACAGGGGGTGTACCAAGAGACCCAGTACTTC.

The rearrangement links TRBV30 to TRBJ2-2; 7 bases agree with TRBD2. This CDR3 is built from 15 residues. Germline CDR1 and CDR2: GTSNPN and SVGIG (reference sequence). Losses at the gene ends were 5 bases for V and 7 bases for J; bases not matched to a gene: 13. CDR3 in DNA: TGTGCCTGGCATCCTGCCGGGACTATCTACGGGGAGCTGTTTTTT. Translating gives CAWHPAGTIYGELFF.